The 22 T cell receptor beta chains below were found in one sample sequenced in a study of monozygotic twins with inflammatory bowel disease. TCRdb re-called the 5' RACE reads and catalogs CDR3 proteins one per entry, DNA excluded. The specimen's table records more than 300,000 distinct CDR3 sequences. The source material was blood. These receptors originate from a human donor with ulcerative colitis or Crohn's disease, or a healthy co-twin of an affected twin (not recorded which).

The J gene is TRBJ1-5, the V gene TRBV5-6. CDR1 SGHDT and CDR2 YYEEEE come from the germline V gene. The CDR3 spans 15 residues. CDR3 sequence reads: CASSLAGPEGQPQHF.

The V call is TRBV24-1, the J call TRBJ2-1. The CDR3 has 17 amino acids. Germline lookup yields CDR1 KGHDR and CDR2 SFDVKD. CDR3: CATSDSWGTVSYNEQFF.

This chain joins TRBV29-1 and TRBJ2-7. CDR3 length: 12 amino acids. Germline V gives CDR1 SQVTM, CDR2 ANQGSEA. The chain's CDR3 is CSVLSGSYEQYF.

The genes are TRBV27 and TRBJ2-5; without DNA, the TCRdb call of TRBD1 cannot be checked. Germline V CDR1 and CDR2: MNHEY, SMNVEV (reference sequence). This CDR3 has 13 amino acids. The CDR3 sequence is CASRTGSRETQYF.

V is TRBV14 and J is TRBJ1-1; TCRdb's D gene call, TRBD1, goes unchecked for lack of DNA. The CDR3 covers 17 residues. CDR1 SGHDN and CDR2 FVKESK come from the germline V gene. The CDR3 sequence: CASSQDVWNPWGTEAFF.

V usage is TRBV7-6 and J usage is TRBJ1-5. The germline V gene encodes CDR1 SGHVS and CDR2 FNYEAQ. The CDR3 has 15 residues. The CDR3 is CASSLAPGGGQPQHF.

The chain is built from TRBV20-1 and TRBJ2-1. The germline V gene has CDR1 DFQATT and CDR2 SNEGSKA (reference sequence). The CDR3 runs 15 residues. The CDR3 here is CSAIRTGSSYNEQFF.

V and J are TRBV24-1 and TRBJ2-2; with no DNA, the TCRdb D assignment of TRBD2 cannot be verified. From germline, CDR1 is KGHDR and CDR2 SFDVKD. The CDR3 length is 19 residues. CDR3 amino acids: CATSDRTSGGAWDTGELFF.

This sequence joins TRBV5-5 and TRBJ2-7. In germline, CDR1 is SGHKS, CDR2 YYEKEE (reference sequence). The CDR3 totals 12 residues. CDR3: CASSPAYREQYF.

Here the CDR3 reads CASSLLARGDTQYF. The rearrangement links TRBV9 to TRBJ2-3; TCRdb designates TRBD2, a call that cannot be tested without DNA. The CDR3 contains 14 residues. The V gene's germline CDR1 is SGDLS and CDR2 YYNGEE. The variable domain in full, completed from reference TRBV9 and TRBJ2-3, reads DSGVTQTPKHLITATGQRVTLRCSPRSGDLSVYWYQQSLDQGLQFLIQYYNGEERAKGNILERFSAQQFPDLHSELNLSSLELGDSALYFCASSLLARGDTQYFGPGTRLTVL.

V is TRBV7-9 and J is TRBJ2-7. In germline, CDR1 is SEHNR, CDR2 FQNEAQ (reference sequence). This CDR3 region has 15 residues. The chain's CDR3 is CASSPSLHFSYEQYF.

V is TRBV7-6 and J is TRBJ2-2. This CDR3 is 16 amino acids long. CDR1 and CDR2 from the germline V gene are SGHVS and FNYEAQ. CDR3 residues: CASSGDVPANTGELFF.

This CDR3 is CASSPLGAYNEQFF. The chain links TRBV5-1 to TRBJ2-1; the D call of TRBD1 rests on TCRdb alone, since no DNA is present to check it. Per germline, CDR1 SGHRS and CDR2 YFSETQ. The CDR3 is 14 amino acids.

CDR3: CASSPWDSSNLNYGYTF. The V call is TRBV18, the J call TRBJ1-2; without DNA, the TCRdb call of TRBD1 cannot be checked. The CDR3 sequence is 17 residues long. Germline V gives CDR1 KGHSH, CDR2 LQKENI.

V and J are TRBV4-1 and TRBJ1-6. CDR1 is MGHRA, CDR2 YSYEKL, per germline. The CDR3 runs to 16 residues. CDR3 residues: CASSPLLRELRSPLHF.

CDR3 protein: CASSSLRDWSYNEQFF. J is TRBJ2-1 and V is TRBV11-2; TCRdb selects TRBD1, and the lack of DNA leaves this call unchecked. Germline values: CDR1 SGHAT, CDR2 FQNNGV. This CDR3 spans 16 amino acids.

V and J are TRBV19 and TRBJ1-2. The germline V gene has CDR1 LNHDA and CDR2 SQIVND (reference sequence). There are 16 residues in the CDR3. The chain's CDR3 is CASSIKLVSTNYGYTF.

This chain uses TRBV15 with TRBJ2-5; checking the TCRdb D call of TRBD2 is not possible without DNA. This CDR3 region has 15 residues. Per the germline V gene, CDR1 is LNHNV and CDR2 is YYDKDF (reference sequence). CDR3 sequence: CATRPTRADQETQYF.

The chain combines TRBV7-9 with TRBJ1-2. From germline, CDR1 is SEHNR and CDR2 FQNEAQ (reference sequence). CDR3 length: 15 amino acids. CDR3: CASSLASGVGYGYTF. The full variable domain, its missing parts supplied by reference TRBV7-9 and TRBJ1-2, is DTGVSQNPRHKITKRGQNVTFRCDPISEHNRLYWYRQTLGQGPEFLTYFQNEAQLEKSRLLSDRFSAERPKGSFSTLEIQRTEQGDSAMYLCASSLASGVGYGYTFGSGTRLTVV.

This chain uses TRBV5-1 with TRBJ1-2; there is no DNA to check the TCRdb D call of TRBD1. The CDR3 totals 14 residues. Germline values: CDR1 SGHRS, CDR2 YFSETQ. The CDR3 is CASSYVAGGDGYTF.

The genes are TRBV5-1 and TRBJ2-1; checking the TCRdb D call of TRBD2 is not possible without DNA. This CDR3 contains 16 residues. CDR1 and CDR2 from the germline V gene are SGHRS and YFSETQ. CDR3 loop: CASSLDGLAIYNEQFF.

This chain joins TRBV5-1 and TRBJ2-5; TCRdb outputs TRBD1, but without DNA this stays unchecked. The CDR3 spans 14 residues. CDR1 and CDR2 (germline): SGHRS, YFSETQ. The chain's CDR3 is CASSRDEGRGTQYF.